The 30 T cell receptor beta chains in this list originate from one sample, sequenced in a study of T cells in Graves' hyperthyroidism and ophthalmopathy. RNA transcripts were the template for amplifying TCR beta CDR3 regions. HTBI primers were used for first-round RT-PCR of the TCR CDR3. MiXCR, run by TCRdb on the multiplex PCR reads, gives a single entry per CDR3 protein. The sample includes around 570,000 distinct CDR3 sequences, just under 20% of them seen just once. The sequencing sample was made of blood. These receptor sequences come from a man aged 35 to 55 with Graves' ophthalmopathy.

The chain couples TRBV7-2 to TRBJ2-3; 8 bases line up with TRBD2. There are 15 residues in the CDR3. V trimming: 1 base; J trimming: 6 bases; junction bases outside the gene matches: 6. Looked up from germline, CDR1 is SGHTA and CDR2 is FQGNSA. The CDR3 region is CASSLVSGMGDTQYF. CDR3 sequence (DNA): TGTGCCAGCAGCTTAGTTAGCGGGATGGGGGATACGCAGTATTTT. Together with reference TRBV7-2 and TRBJ2-3, the CDR3 gives the full variable domain: GAGVSQSPSNKVTEKGKDVELRCDPISGHTALYWYRQSLGQGLEFLIYFQGNSAPDKSGLPSDRFSAERTGGSVSTLTIQRTQQEDSAVYLCASSLVSGMGDTQYFGPGTRLTVL.

This clonotype showed up just a few times. The DNA of the CDR3 is TGTGCCAGTAGTATAGGAGCAGGGAACACTGAAGCTTTCTTT. It is translated as CASSIGAGNTEAFF. The chain joins TRBV19 to TRBJ1-1, with D hard to call. The germline gives CDR1 LNHDA, CDR2 SQIVND (reference sequence). The CDR3 loop spans 14 amino acids. V lost 1 base, J lost 1 base, and 7 bases lay in between.

This clonotype was observed a handful of times. The chain is built from TRBV29-1 and TRBJ2-5, with D maybe TRBD2 (5 bases). Trimming shortened V by 5 bases and J by 1 base, and 17 bases separated the two germline ends. The CDR3 totals 15 residues. CDR1 SQVTM and CDR2 ANQGSEA come from the germline V gene. CDR3 residues: CSVFLAKATQETQYF. The CDR3 DNA reads as TGCAGCGTTTTTCTAGCAAAAGCCACCCAAGAGACCCAGTACTTC.

The chain employs TRBV9 and TRBJ2-1; tentative D call: TRBD2 (6 bases). CDR3 length: 16 residues. Germline lookup yields CDR1 SGDLS and CDR2 YYNGEE. V lost 0 bases and J lost 9, with 19 bases in between. CDR3 sequence reads: CASSVEPGTASGEQFF. Written as DNA, the CDR3 is TGTGCCAGCAGCGTAGAACCCGGGACTGCCTCTGGTGAGCAGTTCTTC.

This clonotype was picked up many times. The gene calls are TRBV7-2 and TRBJ2-1, with TRBD2 matching over 12 bases. The CDR3 spans 16 residues. Germline values: CDR1 SGHTA, CDR2 FQGNSA. With V trimmed by 5 bases and J by 5 bases, 7 bases remained unmatched. The CDR3 coding sequence is TGTGCCAGCAGCCCCCGACTAGCGGGGGACCACAATGAGCAGTTCTTC. It encodes CASSPRLAGDHNEQFF. The full variable domain, its missing parts supplied by reference TRBV7-2 and TRBJ2-1, is GAGVSQSPSNKVTEKGKDVELRCDPISGHTALYWYRQSLGQGLEFLIYFQGNSAPDKSGLPSDRFSAERTGGSVSTLTIQRTQQEDSAVYLCASSPRLAGDHNEQFFGPGTRLTVL.

This clonotype was detected only a few times. The rearrangement links TRBV3-1 to TRBJ2-5; D gene ambiguous. This CDR3 is built from 14 residues. V dropped 4 bases and J dropped 5 bases, with 14 bases sitting between them. Per the germline V gene, CDR1 is LGHDT and CDR2 is YNNKEL (reference sequence). The DNA of the CDR3 is TGTGCCAGCAGCCCCAGCAGGATCCCTGAGACCCAGTACTTC. This sequence encodes CASSPSRIPETQYF.

The chain couples TRBV7-3 to TRBJ2-1; tentatively, D is TRBD2 (7 bases). This CDR3 is 15 amino acids long. V lost 5 bases to trimming and J lost 4 bases, with 15 bases between them. The germline V gene has CDR1 SGHTA and CDR2 FQGTGA. This CDR3 reads CASSQGGGPYNEQFF. CDR3 bases: TGTGCCAGCAGCCAGGGCGGGGGCCCTTACAATGAGCAGTTCTTC. The whole variable domain, remainder taken from reference TRBV7-3 and TRBJ2-1, is GAGVSQTPSNKVTEKGKYVELRCDPISGHTALYWYRQSLGQGPEFLIYFQGTGAADDSGLPNDRFFAVRPEGSVSTLKIQRTERGDSAVYLCASSQGGGPYNEQFFGPGTRLTVL.

This clonotype was seen ten or more times. This chain uses TRBV18 with TRBJ2-5; 7 bases match TRBD1. Germline lookup yields CDR1 KGHSH and CDR2 LQKENI. The CDR3 contains 13 residues. Trimming cost V 2 bases and J 4 bases; bases outside gene matches: 1. The chain's CDR3 is CASSPRDRETQYF. The CDR3 DNA reads as TGTGCCAGCTCACCAAGGGACAGAGAGACCCAGTACTTC.

This clonotype was recorded at least ten times. This chain links TRBV12-3 or TRBV12-4 with TRBJ1-1, with unresolved D. Deletions cut 5 bases from V and 1 base from J, with 11 bases between. CDR3 length: 14 amino acids. In DNA form, the CDR3 reads TGTGCCAGCAGTACCCGAAAGTCGAACACTGAAGCTTTCTTT. Protein: CASSTRKSNTEAFF.

This chain joins TRBV5-1 and TRBJ2-5, with 12 bases aligning to TRBD1. Unmatched junction bases numbered 8, after V lost 4 bases and J lost 4 bases. Germline CDR1 SGHRS, CDR2 YFSETQ. The CDR3 consists of 16 residues. This CDR3 is CASSPTGQGARETQYF. The CDR3 bases are TGCGCCAGCAGCCCCACGGGACAGGGGGCTCGAGAGACCCAGTACTTC. Variable domain in full (rest from reference TRBV5-1 and TRBJ2-5): KAGVTQTPRYLIKTRGQQVTLSCSPISGHRSVSWYQQTPGQGLQFLFEYFSETQRNKGNFPGRFSGRQFSNSRSEMNVSTLELGDSALYLCASSPTGQGARETQYFGPGTRLLVL.

This clonotype was found many times. The chain recombines TRBV20-1 with TRBJ2-5; D gene uncertain. The germline V and J ends were trimmed by 0 bases and 5 bases, with 7 bases remaining between them. The germline V gene has CDR1 DFQATT and CDR2 SNEGSKA (reference sequence). The CDR3 consists of 12 residues. The CDR3 DNA sequence: TGCAGTGCTAGAGATGTAGGCGAGACCCAGTACTTC. Translation gives CSARDVGETQYF.

Ten or more counts support this clonotype. V usage is TRBV11-3 and J usage is TRBJ2-2; D is perhaps TRBD1 or TRBD2 (5 bases each). The V gene lost 2 bases and the J gene lost 3 bases, with 7 bases spanning the gap. Germline lookup yields CDR1 SGHNT and CDR2 YENEEA. This CDR3 comprises 14 residues. The CDR3 DNA reads TGTGCCAGCAGCTTACGAGGGGACACCGGGGAGCTGTTTTTT. It specifies CASSLRGDTGELFF.

This clonotype was counted between two and nine times. Being one base from a much bigger clone, this may be a read error. This chain uses TRBV7-2 with TRBJ2-1, with 8 bases aligning to TRBD2. V trimming: 1 base; J trimming: 6 bases; junction bases outside the gene matches: 5. The CDR3 has 15 amino acids. Germline V CDR1 and CDR2: SGHTA, FQGNSA. The CDR3 spells CASSLGGGNCNEQFF. For the CDR3, the DNA is TGTGCCAGCAGCTTAGGCGGGGGGAACTGCAATGAGCAGTTCTTC.

This clonotype was detected ten times or more. The genes are TRBV11-3 and TRBJ2-2; D not resolved. Germline assignment: CDR1 SGHNT and CDR2 YENEEA. Trimming took 1 base from V and 2 from J, leaving 8 bases between them. CDR3 length: 15 residues. The CDR3 region has the DNA TGTGCCAGCAGCTTAGGAGGCAGCAACACCGGGGAGCTGTTTTTT. It yields the protein CASSLGGSNTGELFF. The variable domain in full, completed from reference TRBV11-3 and TRBJ2-2, reads EAGVVQSPRYKIIEKKQPVAFWCNPISGHNTLYWYLQNLGQGPELLIRYENEEAVDDSQLPKDRFSAERLKGVDSTLKIQPAELGDSAVYLCASSLGGSNTGELFFGEGSRLTVL.

This sequence joins TRBV6-2 or TRBV6-3 and TRBJ2-1; TRBD1 aligns across 7 bases. CDR1 is MNHEY, CDR2 SVGEGT, per germline. This CDR3 contains 14 residues. Trimming took 8 bases from V and 6 from J; bases not matched to a gene: 10. The CDR3 here is CASGKGDSLNEQFF. In nucleotides, the CDR3 is TGTGCCAGCGGTAAAGGGGACAGCCTCAATGAGCAGTTCTTC.

This CDR3 is CASSLFGGELFF. CDR3 nucleotide sequence: TGTGCCAGCAGCTTATTCGGCGGGGAGCTGTTTTTT. The V and J genes are TRBV7-3 and TRBJ2-2; D is uncertain. The CDR3 has 12 amino acids. CDR1 and CDR2 (germline): SGHTA, FQGTGA. V was clipped by 2 bases and J by 7 bases, with 5 bases between them.

J is TRBJ1-1 and V is TRBV19, with TRBD1 matching 7 bases. This CDR3 has 12 amino acids. J was trimmed by 7 bases and V by 7 bases; bases with no gene match: 6. From germline, CDR1 is LNHDA and CDR2 SQIVND (reference sequence). The CDR3 here is CASIKRDSEAFF. The DNA of the CDR3 is TGTGCCAGTATCAAAAGGGACAGTGAAGCTTTCTTT.

This sequence joins TRBV14 and TRBJ2-4, with D tentatively TRBD1 (6 bases). Trimming left V 8 bases short and J 3 bases short, with 14 bases between. This CDR3 region has 14 residues. Germline CDR1 SGHDN, CDR2 FVKESK. This chain's CDR3 is CASVLQGGKNIQYF. In nucleotides, the CDR3 is TGTGCCAGCGTCCTACAGGGTGGCAAAAACATTCAGTACTTC.

This clonotype was counted between two and nine times. The V and J genes are TRBV6-1 and TRBJ1-2; tentative D call: TRBD1 (6 bases). The CDR3 is made up of 15 amino acids. The ends were cut back, 6 bases at V and 2 bases at J, with 16 bases in the middle. CDR1 and CDR2 from the germline V gene are MNHNS and SASEGT. The DNA for the CDR3 is TGTGCCAGCAGACTCTTTACTCAGGGGAACTATGGCTACACCTTC. This sequence encodes CASRLFTQGNYGYTF.

The table lists this clonotype with many counts. The chain employs TRBV30 and TRBJ2-1; 8 nucleotides align to TRBD2. The CDR3 extends over 15 amino acids. Germline V CDR1 and CDR2: GTSNPN, SVGIG (reference sequence). Trimming at V came to 0 bases and at J to 7 bases, leaving 8 bases not matched to a gene. The CDR3 reads CAWSVHSGRRNEQFF. CDR3 nucleotides: TGTGCCTGGAGTGTGCACAGCGGGAGACGGAATGAGCAGTTCTTC.

In its sample, this clonotype was seen many times. The chain couples TRBV15 to TRBJ2-3; 7 positions match TRBD1. V shed 0 bases and J 6 bases; nucleotides not matched to a gene: 6. The CDR3 is 15 amino acids. Germline V gives CDR1 LNHNV, CDR2 YYDKDF (reference sequence). CDR3 sequence reads: CATSRDRGPRDTQYF. The CDR3 nucleotides are TGTGCCACCAGCAGAGATAGGGGGCCTCGCGATACGCAGTATTTT.

The V and J genes are TRBV6-1 and TRBJ1-1, with D uncertain. Trimming shortened V by 8 bases and J by 1 base, and 14 bases separated the two germline ends. Per the germline V gene, CDR1 is MNHNS and CDR2 is SASEGT. There are 14 residues in the CDR3. The chain's CDR3 is CASSRTDRNTEAFF. The CDR3, as DNA: TGTGCCAGCTCCCGGACCGATCGGAACACTGAAGCTTTCTTT.

This clonotype was recorded a few times. The chain recombines TRBV24-1 with TRBJ2-3, with D perhaps matching TRBD1 (5 bases). The V gene lost 3 bases and the J gene lost 1 base, with 10 bases spanning the gap. This CDR3 has 15 residues. Germline V gene sequence: CDR1 KGHDR, CDR2 SFDVKD. The CDR3 nucleotides are TGTGCCACCAGTGATGGGGCGGTTGGCACAGATACGCAGTATTTT. Residues: CATSDGAVGTDTQYF.

The chain links TRBV7-2 to TRBJ1-2; TRBD1 matches 8 bases. The junction had 3 bases not matched to a gene; V was cut back by 0 bases and J by 3 bases. Germline lookup yields CDR1 SGHTA and CDR2 FQGNSA. The CDR3 has 15 amino acids. The CDR3 protein is CASSLAPTGDYGYTF. CDR3 bases: TGTGCCAGCAGCTTAGCCCCGACAGGGGACTATGGCTACACCTTC.

This chain links TRBV15 with TRBJ2-5; TRBD2 is a possible D gene (7 bases). Trimming pared 4 bases from V and 5 bases from J, leaving 14 bases between. The germline V gene has CDR1 LNHNV and CDR2 YYDKDF (reference sequence). The CDR3 is 14 amino acids. CDR3 residues: CATSTRGGGETQYF. The CDR3 nucleotides read TGTGCCACCAGCACGAGGGGGGGTGGGGAGACCCAGTACTTC.

The sample holds many counts of this clonotype. The V call is TRBV7-8, the J call TRBJ2-7, with a possible D match to TRBD1 (6 bases). The CDR3 is made up of 13 amino acids. CDR1 and CDR2 from the germline V gene are SGHVS and FQNEAQ. Trimming stripped 6 bases from V and 4 bases from J, with 13 bases between. CDR3 sequence: CASSLGASYEQYF. CDR3 nucleotide sequence: TGTGCCAGCAGTTTGGGGGCGTCATACGAGCAGTACTTC.

CDR3 sequence (DNA): TGTGCCAGCAGTTACCAGGGGGGCAAATCCGGGGAGCTGTTTTTT. Protein: CASSYQGGKSGELFF. V is TRBV6-5 and J is TRBJ2-2, with D possibly being TRBD1 (7 bases). Per the germline V gene, CDR1 is MNHEY and CDR2 is SVGAGI. The CDR3 contains 15 residues. V was cut by 2 bases and J by 6 bases, with 13 bases left in between.

J is TRBJ2-5 and V is TRBV7-9; unclear D gene. The V gene lost 0 bases and the J gene lost 3 bases, with 17 bases spanning the gap. Germline V CDR1 and CDR2: SEHNR, FQNEAQ (reference sequence). The CDR3 has 17 residues. CDR3 amino acids: CASSLARARQTKETQYF. DNA of the CDR3: TGTGCCAGCAGCTTAGCAAGGGCGAGGCAGACCAAAGAGACCCAGTACTTC.

This clonotype was recorded many times. The V gene is TRBV7-9, the J gene TRBJ2-7; 12 nucleotides agree with TRBD1. CDR3 length: 16 residues. J was trimmed by 7 bases and V by 5 bases; bases with no gene match: 12. Germline V gene sequence: CDR1 SEHNR, CDR2 FQNEAQ (reference sequence). The DNA for the CDR3 is TGTGCCAGCAGCGGAACCGGGACAGGGGGCGCATTGGAGCAGTACTTC. Amino acid sequence: CASSGTGTGGALEQYF.

This clonotype was counted ten times or more. V is TRBV27 and J is TRBJ1-2, with D possibly TRBD1 on 6 matching bases. With 6 bases removed from V and 5 bases from J, the gap between germline ends came to 16 bases. The CDR3 spans 14 residues. Germline CDR1 MNHEY, CDR2 SMNVEV (reference sequence). CDR3 loop: CASSSAGARYGYTF. The CDR3 bases are TGTGCCAGCAGCTCGGCGGGGGCGAGGTATGGCTACACCTTC.